One sample yielded the 3 T cell receptor beta chains listed below, sequenced in a study of read filtering for tumor transcriptome and immune sequencing. The library was built from around 380 ng RNA with molecular barcoded adaptors for alpha/delta and beta/gamma chains. TCRdb re-called the reads with MiXCR, one entry per CDR3 protein. The table includes approximately 93,000 distinct CDR3 sequences, 20% to 25% detected once. Sequencing input: a population of CD138-negative cells sorted from bone marrow. These receptors all come from a donor aged 40 or older with multiple myeloma.

The chain uses TRBV6-6 and TRBJ2-4, with D tentatively TRBD1 (6 bases). From germline, CDR1 is MNHNY and CDR2 SVGAGI (reference sequence). This CDR3 has 15 residues. The ends were cut back, 4 bases at V and 5 bases at J, with 15 bases in the middle. CDR3 sequence: CASSSPESGENIQYF. CDR3 sequence (DNA): TGTGCCAGCAGTTCCCCCGAATCAGGGGAAAACATTCAGTACTTC.

This clonotype was seen many times. J is TRBJ2-7 and V is TRBV18; D is unclear. Germline CDR1 KGHSH, CDR2 LQKENI. Trimming shortened V by 4 bases and J by 3 bases, and 10 bases separated the two germline ends. The CDR3 runs 13 residues. Here the CDR3 DNA reads TGTGCCAGCTCACGGGATGGGCGCTACGAGCAGTACTTC. Residues: CASSRDGRYEQYF.

In its sample, this clonotype was seen many times. The chain combines TRBV7-9 with TRBJ1-5, with 10 positions matching TRBD1. The CDR3 runs 13 residues. Germline CDR1 is SEHNR and CDR2 is FQNEAQ (reference sequence). With V trimmed by 6 bases and J by 7 bases, 3 bases remained unmatched. Written as DNA, the CDR3 is TGTGCCAGCAGGAGGGACAGGGGCCAGCCCCAGCATTTT. Its translation is CASRRDRGQPQHF.